This record looks at one T cell receptor (beta chain) sequence and its context. PCR amplification relied on 60 Vbeta primers (plus 13 Jbeta primers). Profiling relied on immunoSEQ multiplex PCR, and the TCRdb table lists in-frame clones only, not all of them. In the table there are 110,000 to 150,000 clones, roughly 80% of which are singletons. These data come from a study of cytomegalovirus exposure and HLA in healthy donors. Germline lookup yields CDR1 MNHNS and CDR2 SASEGT. This CDR3 comprises 15 residues. Trimming shortened V by 6 bases and J by 3 bases, and 15 bases separated the two germline ends.

Input material: PBMCs. This chain links TRBV6-1 with TRBJ2-1; D may be TRBD2 (6 bases). The receptor was derived from a female donor in good health and CMV-seronegative. The CDR3 protein is CASSPGRIDYNEQFF. As DNA, the CDR3 is TGTGCCAGCAGCCCGGGGAGGATCGACTACAATGAGCAGTTCTTC.